This T cell receptor beta chain emerged from a study of cytomegalovirus exposure and HLA in healthy donors. Study overall: The approximately 110 validation repertoires used a platform that matched the one used for the approximately 670 first-cohort repertoires, as a later analysis reported. Study conclusions and caveats: In vitro experiments confirmed that three CMV-associated chains were specific for CMV antigens. Most observed TCR sequences were rare, whereas some public TCRs were detected in many donors.

Donors were drawn from the approximately 110-subject validation cohort, separate from the approximately 670-subject first cohort. With regard to this clone: Antigen specificity is unknown.

The table came from immunoSEQ multiplex PCR; TCRdb's copy has only in-frame clones and leaves some out. Here the sample spans about 130,000 clones, approximately 92% being singletons. The source of this sequence is a young woman in good health and CMV-seronegative. Sequenced input: PBMCs.

The CDR3 DNA is TGTGCCAGCAGCCCGAGCGGACTAGCGGGGGGGCCCGGGACCTACGAGCAGTACTTC. Its translation: CASSPSGLAGGPGTYEQYF. The chain couples TRBV7-3 to TRBJ2-7; 15 positions agree with TRBD2. J gave up 2 bases and V 5 bases, and 13 bases lay outside the gene matches. The germline gives CDR1 SGHTA, CDR2 FQGTGA. The CDR3 consists of 19 residues.